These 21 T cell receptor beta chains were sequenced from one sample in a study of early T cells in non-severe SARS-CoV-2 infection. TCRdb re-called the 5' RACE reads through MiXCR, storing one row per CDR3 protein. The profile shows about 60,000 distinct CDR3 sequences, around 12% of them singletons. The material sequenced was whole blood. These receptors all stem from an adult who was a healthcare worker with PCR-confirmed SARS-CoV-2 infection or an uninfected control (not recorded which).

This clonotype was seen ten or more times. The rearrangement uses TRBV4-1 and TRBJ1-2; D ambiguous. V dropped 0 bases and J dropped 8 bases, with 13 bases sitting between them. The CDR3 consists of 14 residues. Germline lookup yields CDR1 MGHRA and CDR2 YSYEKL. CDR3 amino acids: CASSQDSGNLGYTF. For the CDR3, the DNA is TGCGCCAGCAGCCAAGATTCGGGGAATCTAGGCTACACCTTC.

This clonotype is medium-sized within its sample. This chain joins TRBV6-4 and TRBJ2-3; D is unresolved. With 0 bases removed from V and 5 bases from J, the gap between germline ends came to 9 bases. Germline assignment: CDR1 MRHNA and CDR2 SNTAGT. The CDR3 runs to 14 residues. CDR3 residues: CASSDSKGGDTQYF. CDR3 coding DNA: TGTGCCAGCAGTGACTCCAAAGGCGGAGATACGCAGTATTTT.

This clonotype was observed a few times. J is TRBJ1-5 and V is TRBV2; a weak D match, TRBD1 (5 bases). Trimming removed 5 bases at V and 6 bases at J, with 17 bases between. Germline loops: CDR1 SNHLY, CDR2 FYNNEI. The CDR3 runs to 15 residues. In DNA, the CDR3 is TGTGCCAGCAGTTGGGGGGTGAGGGACGGTCAGCCCCAGCATTTT. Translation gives CASSWGVRDGQPQHF.

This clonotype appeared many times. The CDR3 DNA is TGTGCCAGCTCACCAATGTCGGGACTAGAATACAATGAGCAGTTCTTC. Amino acids: CASSPMSGLEYNEQFF. The chain recombines TRBV18 with TRBJ2-1; 8 positions agree with TRBD2. Germline V gene lookup returns CDR1 KGHSH and CDR2 LQKENI. CDR3 size: 16 residues. The V gene end was trimmed by 2 bases and the J gene end by 4 bases; junction bases not matched to a gene: 7.

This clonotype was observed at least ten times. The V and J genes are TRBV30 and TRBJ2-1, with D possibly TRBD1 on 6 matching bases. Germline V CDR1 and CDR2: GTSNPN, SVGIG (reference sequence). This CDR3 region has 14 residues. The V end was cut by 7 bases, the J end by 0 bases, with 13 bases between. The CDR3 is CAFSGHISYNEQFF. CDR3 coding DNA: TGTGCCTTTTCGGGACATATCTCCTACAATGAGCAGTTCTTC.

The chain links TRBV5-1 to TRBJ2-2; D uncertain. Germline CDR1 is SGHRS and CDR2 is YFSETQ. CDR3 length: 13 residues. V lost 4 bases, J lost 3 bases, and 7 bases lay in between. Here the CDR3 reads CASSVVDTGELFF. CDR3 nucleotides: TGCGCCAGCAGCGTCGTGGACACCGGGGAGCTGTTTTTT.

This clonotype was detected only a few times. CDR3 nucleotide sequence: TGCAGCGTTGAAGATCTTAGGGCAAAAGTCGGGGAGCTGTTTTTT. Its protein is CSVEDLRAKVGELFF. V is TRBV29-1 and J is TRBJ2-2; D is unclear. CDR3 size: 15 residues. Germline V lookup: CDR1 SQVTM, CDR2 ANQGSEA. The V and J ends lost 0 bases and 7 bases respectively, with 15 bases between them.

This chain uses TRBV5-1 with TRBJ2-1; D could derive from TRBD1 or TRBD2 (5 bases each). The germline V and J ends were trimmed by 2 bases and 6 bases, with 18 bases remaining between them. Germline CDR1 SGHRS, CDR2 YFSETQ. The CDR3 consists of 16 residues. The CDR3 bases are TGCGCCAGCAGCTTAGCCGCCGGACTCCAGGGCAATGAGCAGTTCTTC. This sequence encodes CASSLAAGLQGNEQFF.

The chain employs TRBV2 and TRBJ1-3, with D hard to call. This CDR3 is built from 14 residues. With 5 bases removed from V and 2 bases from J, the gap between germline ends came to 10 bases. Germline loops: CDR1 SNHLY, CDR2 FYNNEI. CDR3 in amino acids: CASSRGGTGNTIYF. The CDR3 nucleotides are TGTGCCAGCAGTCGGGGAGGGACTGGAAACACCATATATTTT.

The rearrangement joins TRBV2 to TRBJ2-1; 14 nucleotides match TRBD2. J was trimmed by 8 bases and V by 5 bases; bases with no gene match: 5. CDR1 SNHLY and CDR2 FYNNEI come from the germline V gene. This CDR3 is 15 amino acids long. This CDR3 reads CASSLGLAGGYEQFF. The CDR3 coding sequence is TGTGCCAGCAGTCTTGGACTAGCGGGAGGATATGAGCAGTTCTTC.

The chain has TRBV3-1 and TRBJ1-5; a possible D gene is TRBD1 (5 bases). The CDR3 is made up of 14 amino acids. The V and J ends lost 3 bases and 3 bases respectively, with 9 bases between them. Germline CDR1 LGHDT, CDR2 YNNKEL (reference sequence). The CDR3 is CASSQGPINQPQHF. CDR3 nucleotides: TGTGCCAGCAGCCAGGGACCGATCAATCAGCCCCAGCATTTT.

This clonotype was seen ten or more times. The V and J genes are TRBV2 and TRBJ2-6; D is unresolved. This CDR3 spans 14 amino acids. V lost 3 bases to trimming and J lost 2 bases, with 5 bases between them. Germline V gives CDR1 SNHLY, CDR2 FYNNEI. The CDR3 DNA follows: TGTGCCAGCAGTGATTACGCTGGGGCCAACGTCCTGACTTTC. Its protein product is CASSDYAGANVLTF.

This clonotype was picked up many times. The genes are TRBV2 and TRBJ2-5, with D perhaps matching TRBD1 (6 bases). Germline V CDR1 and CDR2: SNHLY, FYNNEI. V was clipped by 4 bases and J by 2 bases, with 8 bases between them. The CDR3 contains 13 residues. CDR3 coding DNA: TGTGCCAGCAGTGCGGACAGTCAAGAGACCCAGTACTTC. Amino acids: CASSADSQETQYF.

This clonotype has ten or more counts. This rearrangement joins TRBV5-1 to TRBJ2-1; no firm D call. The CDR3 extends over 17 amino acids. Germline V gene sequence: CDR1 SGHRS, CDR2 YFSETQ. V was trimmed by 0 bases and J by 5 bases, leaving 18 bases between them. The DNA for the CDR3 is TGCGCCAGCAGCTTGGAGTTTCAGGTACCACCTAACAATGAGCAGTTCTTC. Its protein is CASSLEFQVPPNNEQFF.

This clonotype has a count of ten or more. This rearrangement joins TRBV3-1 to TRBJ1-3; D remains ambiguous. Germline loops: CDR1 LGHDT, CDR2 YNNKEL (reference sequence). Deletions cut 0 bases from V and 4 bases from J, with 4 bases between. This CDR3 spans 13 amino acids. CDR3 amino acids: CASSQDLGNTIYF. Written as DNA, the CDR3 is TGTGCCAGCAGCCAAGACCTCGGAAACACCATATATTTT.

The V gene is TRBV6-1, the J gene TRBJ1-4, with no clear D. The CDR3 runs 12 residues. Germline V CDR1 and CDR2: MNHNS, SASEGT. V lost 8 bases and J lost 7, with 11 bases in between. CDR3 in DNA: TGTGCCAGCGGTGGCAGGATTGAAAAACTGTTTTTT. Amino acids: CASGGRIEKLFF.

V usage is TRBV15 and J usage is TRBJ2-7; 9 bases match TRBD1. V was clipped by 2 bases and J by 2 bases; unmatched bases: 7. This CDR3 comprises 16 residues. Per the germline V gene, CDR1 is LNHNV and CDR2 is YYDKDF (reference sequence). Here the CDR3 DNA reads TGTGCCACCAGCAGAATACTCCGGGACAGGGCCTACGAGCAGTACTTC. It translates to CATSRILRDRAYEQYF.

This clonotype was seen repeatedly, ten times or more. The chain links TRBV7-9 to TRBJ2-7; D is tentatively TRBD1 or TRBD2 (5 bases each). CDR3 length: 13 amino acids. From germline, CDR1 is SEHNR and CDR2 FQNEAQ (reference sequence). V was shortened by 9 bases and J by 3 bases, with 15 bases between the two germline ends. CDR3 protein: CASSPSRGYEQYF. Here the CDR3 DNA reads TGTGCCAGTAGCCCTTCGAGGGGCTACGAGCAGTACTTC.

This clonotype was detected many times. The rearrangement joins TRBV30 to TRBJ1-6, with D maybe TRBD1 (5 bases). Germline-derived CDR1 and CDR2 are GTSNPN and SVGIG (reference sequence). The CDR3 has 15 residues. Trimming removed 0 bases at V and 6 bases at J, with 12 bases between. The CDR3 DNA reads TGTGCCTGGAGTGTACCCCCCGGGACTAATTCACCCCTCCACTTT. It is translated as CAWSVPPGTNSPLHF.

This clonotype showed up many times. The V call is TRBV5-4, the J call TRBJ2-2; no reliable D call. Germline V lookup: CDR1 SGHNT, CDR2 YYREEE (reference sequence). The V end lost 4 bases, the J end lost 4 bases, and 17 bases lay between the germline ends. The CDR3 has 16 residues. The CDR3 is CASSLPRLIGTGELFF. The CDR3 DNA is TGTGCCAGCAGCCTCCCCAGACTGATAGGCACCGGGGAGCTGTTTTTT.

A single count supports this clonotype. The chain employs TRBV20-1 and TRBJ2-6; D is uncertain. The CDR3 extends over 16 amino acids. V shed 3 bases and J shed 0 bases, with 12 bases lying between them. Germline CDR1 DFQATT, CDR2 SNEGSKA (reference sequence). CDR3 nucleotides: TGCAGTGCTAGTCCAGTCCCGAGCTCTGGGGCCAACGTCCTGACTTTC. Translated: CSASPVPSSGANVLTF.